Listed here are 10 T cell receptor beta chains from one sample, sequenced in a study of blood T cell repertoires in COVID-19. Here immunoSEQ multiplex PCR was the method, and the copy in TCRdb shows in-frame clones only, minus some. The sample includes 180,000 or so clones, about four fifths seen only once; the top ten take about 11%. Sequenced: PBMCs or T cells enriched from blood (not recorded which). These receptors were obtained from a middle-aged man who had recovered from COVID-19.

V and J are TRBV20-1 and TRBJ1-2; the D is unclear. CDR3 size: 13 residues. Germline V lookup: CDR1 DFQATT, CDR2 SNEGSKA (reference sequence). V gave up 3 bases and J gave up 2 bases, with 10 bases separating them. The CDR3 sequence is CSASLPVNYGYTF. The CDR3 DNA is TGCAGTGCTAGTCTTCCGGTGAACTATGGCTACACCTTC.

The J gene is TRBJ1-5, the V gene TRBV19, with D possibly TRBD1 on 6 matching bases. V was shortened by 10 bases and J by 1 base, with 11 bases between the two germline ends. The CDR3 loop spans 13 amino acids. Germline values: CDR1 LNHDA, CDR2 SQIVND (reference sequence). In DNA, the CDR3 is TGTGCCACCGCAGACAGGAGCAATCAGCCCCAGCATTTT. Translated, it gives CATADRSNQPQHF. Drawing the rest from reference TRBV19 and TRBJ1-5, the complete variable domain is DGGITQSPKYLFRKEGQNVTLSCEQNLNHDAMYWYRQDPGQGLRLIYYSQIVNDFQKGDIAEGYSVSREKKESFPLTVTSAQKNPTAFYLCATADRSNQPQHFGDGTRLSIL.

This clone has just a few counts. V and J are TRBV14 and TRBJ1-1; TRBD1 is a possible D gene (5 bases). The V and J ends lost 5 bases and 1 base respectively, with 8 bases between them. The CDR3 is made up of 13 amino acids. Germline loops: CDR1 SGHDN, CDR2 FVKESK. CDR3 sequence (DNA): TGTGCCAGCAGCAGTGACAGGAACACTGAAGCTTTCTTT. Protein product: CASSSDRNTEAFF.

The chain uses TRBV6-4 and TRBJ2-3; D perhaps matches TRBD2 (5 bases). There are 16 residues in the CDR3. Trimming removed 10 bases at V and 4 bases at J, with 24 bases between. Germline V gives CDR1 MRHNA, CDR2 SNTAGT. CDR3 DNA sequence: TGTGCCACCACCCTGATTGGGAGACCCCTTCCAGATACGCAGTATTTT. This encodes CATTLIGRPLPDTQYF.

The genes are TRBV12-3 or TRBV12-4 and TRBJ1-1; TRBD1 matches 7 bases. Trimming took 7 bases from V and 6 from J; bases not matched to a gene: 5. The CDR3 consists of 12 residues. CDR3 nucleotide sequence: TGTGCCAGCACCCGCGGGACAGCTGAAGCTTTCTTT. Protein: CASTRGTAEAFF.

Worth noting for this clone: One junction end does not reproduce the germline sequence, and a read error may be involved. This sequence joins TRBV3-1 (or the pseudogene TRBV3-2) and TRBJ1-2, with 8 bases aligning to TRBD1. This CDR3 comprises 11 residues. Germline CDR1 reads LGHDT; CDR2 reads YNNKEL (reference sequence). CDR3 sequence: CASSAPGQEAF. DNA for the CDR3: TGTGCCAGCAGCGCACCGGGACAGGAAGCCTTC.

This sequence joins TRBV7-2 and TRBJ2-7, with 13 bases identical to TRBD2. The germline CDR1 and CDR2 sequences are SGHTA and FQGNSA. J gave up 2 bases and V 5 bases, and 3 bases lay outside the gene matches. The CDR3 extends over 15 amino acids. CDR3 nucleotides: TGTGCCAGCAGCAGGACTAGCGGGGGAGCCTACGAGCAGTACTTC. Its translation is CASSRTSGGAYEQYF. Supplemented by reference TRBV7-2 and TRBJ2-7, the full variable domain reads GAGVSQSPSNKVTEKGKDVELRCDPISGHTALYWYRQSLGQGLEFLIYFQGNSAPDKSGLPSDRFSAERTGGSVSTLTIQRTQQEDSAVYLCASSRTSGGAYEQYFGPGTRLTVT.

The rearrangement uses TRBV20-1 and TRBJ2-7, with TRBD2 matching 15 bases. Trimming cost V 3 bases and J 4 bases; bases outside gene matches: 16. The CDR3 has 19 amino acids. Germline loops: CDR1 DFQATT, CDR2 SNEGSKA (reference sequence). CDR3 DNA: TGCAGTGCTAGTTTAACTAGTTGGACTAGCGGGAGGGCCAAGTACGAGCAGTACTTC. Translated, it gives CSASLTSWTSGRAKYEQYF.

The chain recombines TRBV6-1 with TRBJ1-5; D not certain. This CDR3 spans 16 amino acids. The germline gives CDR1 MNHNS, CDR2 SASEGT. With 2 bases removed from V and 5 bases from J, the gap between germline ends came to 16 bases. The CDR3 loop reads CASSESRPRLYQPQHF. Here the CDR3 DNA reads TGTGCCAGCAGTGAAAGCCGCCCCCGCCTTTATCAGCCCCAGCATTTT.

The J gene is TRBJ2-7, the V gene TRBV3-1 (or the pseudogene TRBV3-2), with 7 bases that match TRBD1. This CDR3 is built from 14 residues. CDR1 and CDR2 from the germline V gene are LGHDT and YNNKEL (reference sequence). The junction had 6 bases not matched to a gene; V was cut back by 3 bases and J by 4 bases. In DNA, the CDR3 is TGTGCCAGCAGCCACGGGACAGCCGTATACGAGCAGTACTTC. It is translated as CASSHGTAVYEQYF.